This T cell receptor (beta chain) comes out of a study of shared clonotypes between healthy human individuals. This clone was detected only once. Its antigen is unknown. Measured with immunoSEQ multiplex PCR; TCRdb has only the in-frame clones, and not every one. Of roughly 1,500,000 clones listed, under 99% are singletons. With V trimmed by 7 bases and J by 0 bases, 4 bases remained unmatched. Germline CDR1 ENHRY, CDR2 SYGVKD. The CDR3 has 14 residues. Study conclusions and caveats: Enrolling few donors narrowed the genetic and exposure-history diversity that was represented.

The chain recombines TRBV10-3 with TRBJ2-7; TRBD2 aligns across 9 bases. This clonotype was obtained from a man in his thirties or forties in good health. The sequenced sample was naive CD4+ T cells sorted from blood. The subset: CD45RA+ positively selected. The CDR3 loop is CAITPTSGSYEQYF. CDR3 DNA: TGTGCCATCACTCCGACTAGCGGCTCCTACGAGCAGTACTTC.